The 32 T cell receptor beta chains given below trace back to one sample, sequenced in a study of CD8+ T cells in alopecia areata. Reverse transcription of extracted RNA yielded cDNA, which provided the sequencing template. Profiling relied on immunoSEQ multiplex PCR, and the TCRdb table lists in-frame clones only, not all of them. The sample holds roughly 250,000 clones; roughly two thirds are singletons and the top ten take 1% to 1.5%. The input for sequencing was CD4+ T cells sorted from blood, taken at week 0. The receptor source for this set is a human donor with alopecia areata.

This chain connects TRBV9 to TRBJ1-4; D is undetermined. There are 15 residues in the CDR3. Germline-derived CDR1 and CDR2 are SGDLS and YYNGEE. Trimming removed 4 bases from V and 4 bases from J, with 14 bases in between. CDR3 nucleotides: TGTGCCAGCAGCCTACGTGGTGAAGGTAATGAAAAACTGTTTTTT. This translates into CASSLRGEGNEKLFF.

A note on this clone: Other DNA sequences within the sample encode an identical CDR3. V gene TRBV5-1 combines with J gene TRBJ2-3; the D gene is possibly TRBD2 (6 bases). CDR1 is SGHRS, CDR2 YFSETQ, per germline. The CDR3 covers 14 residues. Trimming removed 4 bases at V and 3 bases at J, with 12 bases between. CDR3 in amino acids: CASSPQAGTDTQYF. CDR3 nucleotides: TGCGCCAGCAGCCCTCAGGCGGGGACAGATACGCAGTATTTT.

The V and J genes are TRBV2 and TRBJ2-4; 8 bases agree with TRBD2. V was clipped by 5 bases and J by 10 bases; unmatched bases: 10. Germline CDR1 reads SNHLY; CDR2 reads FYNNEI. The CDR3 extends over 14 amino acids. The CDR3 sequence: CASSSGTRDVIQYF. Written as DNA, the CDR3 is TGTGCCAGCAGTTCCGGGACTAGAGATGTGATTCAGTACTTC.

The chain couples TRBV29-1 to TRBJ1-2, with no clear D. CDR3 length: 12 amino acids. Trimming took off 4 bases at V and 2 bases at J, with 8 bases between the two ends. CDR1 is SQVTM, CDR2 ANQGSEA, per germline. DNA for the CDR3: TGCAGCGTTGCTTTCAGCAACTATGGCTACACCTTC. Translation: CSVAFSNYGYTF.

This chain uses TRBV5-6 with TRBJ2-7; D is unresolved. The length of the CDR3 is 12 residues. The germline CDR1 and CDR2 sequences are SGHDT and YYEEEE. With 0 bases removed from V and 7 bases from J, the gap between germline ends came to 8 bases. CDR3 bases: TGTGCCAGCAGCTTGGGGCCAAGAGAGCAGTACTTC. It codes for CASSLGPREQYF. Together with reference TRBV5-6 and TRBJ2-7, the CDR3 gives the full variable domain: DAGVTQSPTHLIKTRGQQVTLRCSPKSGHDTVSWYQQALGQGPQFIFQYYEEEERQRGNFPDRFSGHQFPNYSSELNVNALLLGDSALYLCASSLGPREQYFGPGTRLTVT.

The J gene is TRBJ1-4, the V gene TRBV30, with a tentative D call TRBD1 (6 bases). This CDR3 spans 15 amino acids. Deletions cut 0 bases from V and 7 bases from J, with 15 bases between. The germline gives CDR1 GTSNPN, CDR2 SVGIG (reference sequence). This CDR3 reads CAWSVGSGVTEKLFF. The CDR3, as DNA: TGTGCCTGGAGTGTAGGCTCAGGGGTGACTGAAAAACTGTTTTTT.

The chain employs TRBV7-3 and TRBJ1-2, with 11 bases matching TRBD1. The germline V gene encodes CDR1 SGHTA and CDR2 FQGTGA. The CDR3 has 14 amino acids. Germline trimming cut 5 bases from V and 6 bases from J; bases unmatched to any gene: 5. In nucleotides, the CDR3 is TGTGCCAGCAGCCTCGGACAGGGGGCGGATGGCTACACCTTC. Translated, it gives CASSLGQGADGYTF. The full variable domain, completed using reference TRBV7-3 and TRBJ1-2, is GAGVSQTPSNKVTEKGKYVELRCDPISGHTALYWYRQSLGQGPEFLIYFQGTGAADDSGLPNDRFFAVRPEGSVSTLKIQRTERGDSAVYLCASSLGQGADGYTFGSGTRLTVV.

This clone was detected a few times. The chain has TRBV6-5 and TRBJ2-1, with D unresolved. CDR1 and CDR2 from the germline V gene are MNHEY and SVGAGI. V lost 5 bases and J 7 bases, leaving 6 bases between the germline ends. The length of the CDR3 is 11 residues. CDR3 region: CASSPRNEQFF. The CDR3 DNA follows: TGTGCCAGCAGTCCTCGGAATGAGCAGTTCTTC.

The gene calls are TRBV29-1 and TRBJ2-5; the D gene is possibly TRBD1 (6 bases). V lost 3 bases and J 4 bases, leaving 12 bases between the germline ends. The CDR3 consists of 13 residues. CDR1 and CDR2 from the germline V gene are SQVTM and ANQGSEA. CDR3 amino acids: CSVDLSRGETQYF. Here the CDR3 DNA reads TGCAGCGTTGACCTTTCCAGGGGAGAGACCCAGTACTTC.

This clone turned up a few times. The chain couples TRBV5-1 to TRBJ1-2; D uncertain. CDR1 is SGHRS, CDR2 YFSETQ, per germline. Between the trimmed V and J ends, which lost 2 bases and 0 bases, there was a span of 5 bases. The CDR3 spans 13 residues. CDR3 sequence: CASSFNANYGYTF. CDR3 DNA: TGCGCCAGCAGCTTTAATGCTAACTATGGCTACACCTTC.

This CDR3 is CSVDSLAGTGELFF. CDR3 sequence (DNA): TGCAGCGTTGACAGTCTAGCAGGCACCGGGGAGCTGTTTTTT. V usage is TRBV29-1 and J usage is TRBJ2-2; a possible D gene is TRBD2 (5 bases). V gave up 3 bases and J gave up 4 bases, with 12 bases separating them. Germline V gene lookup returns CDR1 SQVTM and CDR2 ANQGSEA. The CDR3 covers 14 residues.

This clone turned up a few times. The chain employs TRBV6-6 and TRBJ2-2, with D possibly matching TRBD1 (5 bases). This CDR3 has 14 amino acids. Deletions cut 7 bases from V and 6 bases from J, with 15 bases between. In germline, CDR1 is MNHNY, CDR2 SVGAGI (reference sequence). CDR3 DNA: TGTGCCAGCAATAGGGGCAGATTGGCCGGGGAGCTGTTTTTT. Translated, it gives CASNRGRLAGELFF.

CDR3 sequence (DNA): TGTGCCAGCAGATTGGACAGTGGCTACACCTTC. As protein: CASRLDSGYTF. V gene TRBV2 combines with J gene TRBJ1-2, with D possibly TRBD1 on 6 matching bases. This CDR3 spans 11 amino acids. Trimming removed 6 bases from V and 7 bases from J, with 9 bases in between. The V gene's germline CDR1 is SNHLY and CDR2 FYNNEI. Supplemented by reference TRBV2 and TRBJ1-2, the full variable domain reads EPEVTQTPSHQVTQMGQEVILRCVPISNHLYFYWYRQILGQKVEFLVSFYNNEISEKSEIFDDQFSVERPDGSNFTLKIRSTKLEDSAMYFCASRLDSGYTFGSGTRLTVV.

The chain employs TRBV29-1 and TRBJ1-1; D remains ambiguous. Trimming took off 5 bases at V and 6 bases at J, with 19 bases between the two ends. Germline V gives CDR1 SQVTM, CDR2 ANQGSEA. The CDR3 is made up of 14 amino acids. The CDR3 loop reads CSVTKRTFEAEAFF. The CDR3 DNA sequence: TGCAGCGTTACAAAGCGTACATTCGAGGCTGAAGCTTTCTTT.

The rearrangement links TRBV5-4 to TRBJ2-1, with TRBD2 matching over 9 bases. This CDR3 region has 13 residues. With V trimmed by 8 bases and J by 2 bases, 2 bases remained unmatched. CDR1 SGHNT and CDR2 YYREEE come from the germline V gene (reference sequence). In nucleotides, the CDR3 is TGTGCCAGTAAGCGGGGGGCCTACAATGAGCAGTTCTTC. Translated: CASKRGAYNEQFF.

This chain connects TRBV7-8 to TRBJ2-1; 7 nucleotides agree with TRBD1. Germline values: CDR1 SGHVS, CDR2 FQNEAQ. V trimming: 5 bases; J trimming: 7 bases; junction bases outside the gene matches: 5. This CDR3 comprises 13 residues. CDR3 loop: CASSPPQGNEQFF. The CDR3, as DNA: TGTGCCAGCAGCCCTCCACAGGGGAATGAGCAGTTCTTC.

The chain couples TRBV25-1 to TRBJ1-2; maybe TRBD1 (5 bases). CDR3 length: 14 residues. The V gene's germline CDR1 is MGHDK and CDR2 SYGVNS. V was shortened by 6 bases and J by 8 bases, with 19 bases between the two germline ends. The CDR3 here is CASSALDIVGGYTF. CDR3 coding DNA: TGTGCCAGCAGCGCCTTGGACATCGTAGGGGGCTACACCTTC.

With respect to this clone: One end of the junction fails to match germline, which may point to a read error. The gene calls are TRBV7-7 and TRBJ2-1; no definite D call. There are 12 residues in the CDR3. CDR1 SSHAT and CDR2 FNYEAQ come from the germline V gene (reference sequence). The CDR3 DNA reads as TGTGCTAGCAGCGTCGATGAGACCGAGCAGTTCTTC. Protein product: CASSVDETEQFF.

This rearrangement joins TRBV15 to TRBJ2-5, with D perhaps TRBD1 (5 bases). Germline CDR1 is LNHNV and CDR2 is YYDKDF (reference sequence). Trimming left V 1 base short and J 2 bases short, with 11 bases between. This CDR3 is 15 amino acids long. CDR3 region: CATSRGETGQETQYF. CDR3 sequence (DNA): TGTGCCACCAGCAGAGGAGAAACAGGTCAAGAGACCCAGTACTTC.

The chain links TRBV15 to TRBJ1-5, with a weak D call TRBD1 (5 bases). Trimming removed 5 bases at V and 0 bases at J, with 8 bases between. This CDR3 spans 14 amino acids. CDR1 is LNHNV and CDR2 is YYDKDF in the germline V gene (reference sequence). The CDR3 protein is CATSEGYSNQPQHF. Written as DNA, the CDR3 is TGTGCCACCAGCGAGGGGTATAGCAATCAGCCCCAGCATTTT.

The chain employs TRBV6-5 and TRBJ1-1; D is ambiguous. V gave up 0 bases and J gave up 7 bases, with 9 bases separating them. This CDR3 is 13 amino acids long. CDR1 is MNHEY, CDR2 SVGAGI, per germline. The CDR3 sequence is CASSYSRVGEAFF. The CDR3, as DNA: TGTGCCAGCAGTTACTCCCGGGTTGGTGAAGCTTTCTTT.

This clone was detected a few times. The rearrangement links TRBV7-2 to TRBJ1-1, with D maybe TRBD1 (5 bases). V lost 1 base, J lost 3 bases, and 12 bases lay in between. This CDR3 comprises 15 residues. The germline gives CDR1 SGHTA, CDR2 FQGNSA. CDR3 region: CASSLDWDGYTEAFF. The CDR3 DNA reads TGTGCCAGCAGCTTAGACTGGGACGGATACACTGAAGCTTTCTTT.

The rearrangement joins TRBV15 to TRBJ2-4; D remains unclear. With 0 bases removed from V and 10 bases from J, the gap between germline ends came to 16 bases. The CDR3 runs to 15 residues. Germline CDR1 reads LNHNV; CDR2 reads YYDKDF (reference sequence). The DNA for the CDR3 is TGTGCCACCAGCAGAGATCAACCTCCCGGTGGGATTCAGTACTTC. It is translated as CATSRDQPPGGIQYF. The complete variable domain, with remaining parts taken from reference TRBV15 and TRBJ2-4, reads DAMVIQNPRYQVTQFGKPVTLSCSQTLNHNVMYWYQQKSSQAPKLLFHYYDKDFNNEADTPDNFQSRRPNTSFCFLDIRSPGLGDTAMYLCATSRDQPPGGIQYFGAGTRLSVL.

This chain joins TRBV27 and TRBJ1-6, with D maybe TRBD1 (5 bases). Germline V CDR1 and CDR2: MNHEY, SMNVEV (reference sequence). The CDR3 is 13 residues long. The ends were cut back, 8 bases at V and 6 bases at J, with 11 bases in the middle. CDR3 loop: CASRTIVNSPLHF. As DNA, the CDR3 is TGTGCCAGCCGGACAATTGTTAATTCACCCCTCCACTTT.

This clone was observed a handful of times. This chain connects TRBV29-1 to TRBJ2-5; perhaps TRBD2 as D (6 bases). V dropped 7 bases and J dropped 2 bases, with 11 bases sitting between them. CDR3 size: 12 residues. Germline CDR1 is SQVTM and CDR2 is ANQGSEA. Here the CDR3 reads CSGGAFQETQYF. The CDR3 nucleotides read TGCAGCGGCGGGGCTTTTCAAGAGACCCAGTACTTC.

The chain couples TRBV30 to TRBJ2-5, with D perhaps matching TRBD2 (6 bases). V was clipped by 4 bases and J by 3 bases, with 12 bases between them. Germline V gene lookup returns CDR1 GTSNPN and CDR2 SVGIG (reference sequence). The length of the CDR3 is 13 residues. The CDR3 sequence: CAWTEGTKETQYF. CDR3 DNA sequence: TGTGCCTGGACGGAGGGAACCAAAGAGACCCAGTACTTC.

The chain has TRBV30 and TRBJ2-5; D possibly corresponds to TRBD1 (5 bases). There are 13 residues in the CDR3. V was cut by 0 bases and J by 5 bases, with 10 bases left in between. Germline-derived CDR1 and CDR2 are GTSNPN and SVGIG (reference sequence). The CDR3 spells CAWSVQGVETQYF. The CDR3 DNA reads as TGTGCCTGGAGTGTACAAGGGGTGGAGACCCAGTACTTC.

For the CDR3, the DNA is TGTGCCAGCAGTCCCTGGGACAGCTATGGCTACACCTTC. It specifies CASSPWDSYGYTF. The J gene is TRBJ1-2, the V gene TRBV6-1; 7 bases map to TRBD1. The ends lost 5 bases at V and 4 bases at J; junction bases unmatched: 4. This CDR3 contains 13 residues. Germline values: CDR1 MNHNS, CDR2 SASEGT.

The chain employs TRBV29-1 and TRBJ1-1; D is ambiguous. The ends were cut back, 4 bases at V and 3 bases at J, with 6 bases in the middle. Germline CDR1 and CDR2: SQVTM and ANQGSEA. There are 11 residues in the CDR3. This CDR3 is CSVAEYTEAFF. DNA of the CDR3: TGCAGCGTTGCAGAGTACACTGAAGCTTTCTTT.

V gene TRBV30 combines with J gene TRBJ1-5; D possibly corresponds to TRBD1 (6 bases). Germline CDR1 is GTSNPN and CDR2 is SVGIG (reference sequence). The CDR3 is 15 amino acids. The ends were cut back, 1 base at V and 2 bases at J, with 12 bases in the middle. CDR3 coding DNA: TGTGCCTGGAGTGCGGACAGTGGGGGCAATCAGCCCCAGCATTTT. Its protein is CAWSADSGGNQPQHF.

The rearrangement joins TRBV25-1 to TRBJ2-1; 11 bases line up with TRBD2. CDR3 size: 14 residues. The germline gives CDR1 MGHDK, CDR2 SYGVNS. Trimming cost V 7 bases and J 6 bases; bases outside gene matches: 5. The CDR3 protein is CASTLAGGGNEQFF. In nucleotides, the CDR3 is TGTGCCAGCACCCTAGCGGGGGGTGGCAATGAGCAGTTCTTC.

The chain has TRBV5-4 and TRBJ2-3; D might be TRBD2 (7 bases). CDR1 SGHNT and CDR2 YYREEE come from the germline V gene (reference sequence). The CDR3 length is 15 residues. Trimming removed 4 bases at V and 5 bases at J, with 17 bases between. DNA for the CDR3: TGTGCCAGCAGCCCCGGCCAGGGGAGGGGAGATACGCAGTATTTT. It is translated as CASSPGQGRGDTQYF.